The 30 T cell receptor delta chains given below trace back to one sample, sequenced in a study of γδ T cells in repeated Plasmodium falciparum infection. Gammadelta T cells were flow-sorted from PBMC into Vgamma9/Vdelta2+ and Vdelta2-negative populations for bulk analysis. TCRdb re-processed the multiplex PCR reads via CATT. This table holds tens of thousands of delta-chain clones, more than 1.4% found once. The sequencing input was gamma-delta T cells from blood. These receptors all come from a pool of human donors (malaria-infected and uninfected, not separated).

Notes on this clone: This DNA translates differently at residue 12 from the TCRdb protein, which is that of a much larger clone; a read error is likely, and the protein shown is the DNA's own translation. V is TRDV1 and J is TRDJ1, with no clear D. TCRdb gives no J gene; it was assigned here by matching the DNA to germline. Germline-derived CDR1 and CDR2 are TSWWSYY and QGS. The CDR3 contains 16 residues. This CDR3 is CALGDYLASHTGKLIF. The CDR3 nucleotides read TGTGCTCTTGGGGACTATCTTGCCTCTCACACCGGTAAACTCATCTTT.

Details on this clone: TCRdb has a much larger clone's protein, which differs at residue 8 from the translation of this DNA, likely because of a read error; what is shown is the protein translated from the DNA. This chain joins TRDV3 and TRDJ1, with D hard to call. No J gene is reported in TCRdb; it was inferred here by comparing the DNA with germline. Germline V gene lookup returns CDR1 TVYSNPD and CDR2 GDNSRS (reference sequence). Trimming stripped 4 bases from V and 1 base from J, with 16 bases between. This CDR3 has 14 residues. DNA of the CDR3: TGTGCCTCCGTTAAGGTGAGCAGCACCGATAAACTCATCTTT. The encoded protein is CASVKVSSTDKLIF.

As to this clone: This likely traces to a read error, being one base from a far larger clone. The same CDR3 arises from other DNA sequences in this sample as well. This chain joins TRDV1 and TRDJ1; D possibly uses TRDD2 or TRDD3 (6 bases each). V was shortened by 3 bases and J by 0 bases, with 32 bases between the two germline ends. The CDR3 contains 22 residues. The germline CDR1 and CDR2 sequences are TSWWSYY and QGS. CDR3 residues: CALGDVSFPYGRGDLHTDKLIF. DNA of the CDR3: TGTGCTCTTGGGGACGTTTCCTTCCCGTACGGCCGTGGGGATTTACACACCGATAAACTCATCTTT.

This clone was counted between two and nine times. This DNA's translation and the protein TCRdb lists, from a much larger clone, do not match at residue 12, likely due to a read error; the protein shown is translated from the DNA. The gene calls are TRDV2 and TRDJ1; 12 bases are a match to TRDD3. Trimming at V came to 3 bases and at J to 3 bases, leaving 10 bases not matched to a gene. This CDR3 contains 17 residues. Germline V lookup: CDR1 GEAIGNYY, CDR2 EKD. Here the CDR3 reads CACDSLLGDTDPDKLIF. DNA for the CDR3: TGTGCCTGTGACTCCTTACTGGGGGATACCGACCCCGATAAACTCATCTTT.

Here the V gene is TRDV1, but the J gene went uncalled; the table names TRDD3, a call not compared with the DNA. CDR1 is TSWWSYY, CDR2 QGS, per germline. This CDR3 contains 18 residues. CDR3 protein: CALGEPFFHWGIRGKLTF. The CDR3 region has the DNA TGTGCTCTTGGGGAACCATTCTTCCACTGGGGGATACGAGGTAAACTCACCTTT.

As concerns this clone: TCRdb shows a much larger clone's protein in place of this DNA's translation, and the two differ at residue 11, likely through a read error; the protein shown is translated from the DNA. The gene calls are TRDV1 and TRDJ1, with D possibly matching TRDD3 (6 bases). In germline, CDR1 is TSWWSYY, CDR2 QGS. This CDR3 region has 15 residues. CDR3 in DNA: TGTGCTCTTGGGGAACCTGGGACTGGGACCGGTAAACTCATCTTT. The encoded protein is CALGEPGTGTGKLIF.

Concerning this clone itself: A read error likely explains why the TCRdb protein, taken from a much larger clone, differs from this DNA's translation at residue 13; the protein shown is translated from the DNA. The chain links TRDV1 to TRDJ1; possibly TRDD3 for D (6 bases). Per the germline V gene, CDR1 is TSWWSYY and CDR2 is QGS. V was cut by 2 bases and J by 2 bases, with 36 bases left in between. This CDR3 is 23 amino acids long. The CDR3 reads CALGEFIPTVPLHRGGTTDKLIF. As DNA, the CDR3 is TGTGCTCTTGGGGAATTTATCCCTACTGTCCCCCTCCACCGTGGGGGCACAACCGATAAACTCATCTTT.

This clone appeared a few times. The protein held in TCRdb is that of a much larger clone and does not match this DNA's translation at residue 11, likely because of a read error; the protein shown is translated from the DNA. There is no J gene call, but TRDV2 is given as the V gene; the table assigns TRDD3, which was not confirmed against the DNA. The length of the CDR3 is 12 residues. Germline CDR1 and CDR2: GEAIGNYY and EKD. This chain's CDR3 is CACDLGVSKLTF. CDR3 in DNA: TGTGCCTGTGATCTGGGGGTTAGTAAACTCACCTTT.

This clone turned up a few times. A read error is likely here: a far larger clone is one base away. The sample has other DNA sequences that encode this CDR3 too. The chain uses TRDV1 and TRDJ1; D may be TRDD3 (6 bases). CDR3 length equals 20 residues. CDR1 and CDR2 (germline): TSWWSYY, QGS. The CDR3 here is CALGELPTGDPQPYTDKLIF. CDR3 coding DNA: TGCGCTCTTGGGGAACTACCTACCGGGGATCCTCAGCCGTACACCGATAAACTCATCTTT.

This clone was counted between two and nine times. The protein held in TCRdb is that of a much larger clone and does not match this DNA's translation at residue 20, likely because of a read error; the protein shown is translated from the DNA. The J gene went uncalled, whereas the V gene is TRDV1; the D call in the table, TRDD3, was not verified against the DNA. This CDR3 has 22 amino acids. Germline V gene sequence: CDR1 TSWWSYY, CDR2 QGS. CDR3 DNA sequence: TGTGCTCTTGGGGAAGGTCTCTACCGTACTGGGGGTCACCTCCCCTACACCGATAAACACATCTTT. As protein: CALGEGLYRTGGHLPYTDKHIF.

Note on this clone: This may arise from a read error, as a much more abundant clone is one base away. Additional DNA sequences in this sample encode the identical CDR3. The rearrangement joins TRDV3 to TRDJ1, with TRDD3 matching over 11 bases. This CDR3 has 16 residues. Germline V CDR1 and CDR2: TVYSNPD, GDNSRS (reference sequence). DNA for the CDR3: TGTGCCTTTAAGCCGGGGGTTAGGGGACTGGGGGATAAACTAATCTTT. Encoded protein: CAFKPGVRGLGDKLIF. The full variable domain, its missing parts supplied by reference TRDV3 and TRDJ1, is CDKVTQSSPDQTVASGSEVVLLCTYDTVYSNPDLFWYRIRPDYSFQFVFYGDNSRSEGADFTQGRFSVKHILTQKAFHLVISPVRTEDSATYYCAFKPGVRGLGDKLIFGKGTRVTVEP.

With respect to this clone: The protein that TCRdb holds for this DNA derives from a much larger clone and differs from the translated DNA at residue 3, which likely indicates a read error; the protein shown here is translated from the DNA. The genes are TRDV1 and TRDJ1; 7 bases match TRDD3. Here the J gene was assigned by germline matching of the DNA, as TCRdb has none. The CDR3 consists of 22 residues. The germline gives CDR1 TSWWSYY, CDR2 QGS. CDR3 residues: CAPGELKVPTGDKPGDTDKLIF. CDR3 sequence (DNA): TGTGCTCCTGGGGAACTCAAGGTACCTACTGGGGATAAGCCCGGGGACACCGATAAACTCATCTTT.

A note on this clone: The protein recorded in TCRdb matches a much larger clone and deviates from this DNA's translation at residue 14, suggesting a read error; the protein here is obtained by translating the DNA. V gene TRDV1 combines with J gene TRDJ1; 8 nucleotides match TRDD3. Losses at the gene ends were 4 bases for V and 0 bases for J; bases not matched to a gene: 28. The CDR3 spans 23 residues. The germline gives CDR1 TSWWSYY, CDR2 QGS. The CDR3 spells CALGVWTAVRYWGVQGYTDKLIF. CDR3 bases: TGTGCTCTTGGGGTGTGGACCGCGGTAAGATACTGGGGGGTACAGGGGTACACCGATAAACTCATCTTT.

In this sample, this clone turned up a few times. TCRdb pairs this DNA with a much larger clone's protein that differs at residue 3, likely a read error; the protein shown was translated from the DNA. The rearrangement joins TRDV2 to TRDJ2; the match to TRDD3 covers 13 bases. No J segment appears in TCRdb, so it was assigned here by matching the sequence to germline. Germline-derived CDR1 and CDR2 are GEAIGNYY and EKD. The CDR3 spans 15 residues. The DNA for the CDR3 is TGTGCCCGTGACTGGGGGATACGCGGGACAGCACAACTCTTCTTT. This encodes CARDWGIRGTAQLFF.

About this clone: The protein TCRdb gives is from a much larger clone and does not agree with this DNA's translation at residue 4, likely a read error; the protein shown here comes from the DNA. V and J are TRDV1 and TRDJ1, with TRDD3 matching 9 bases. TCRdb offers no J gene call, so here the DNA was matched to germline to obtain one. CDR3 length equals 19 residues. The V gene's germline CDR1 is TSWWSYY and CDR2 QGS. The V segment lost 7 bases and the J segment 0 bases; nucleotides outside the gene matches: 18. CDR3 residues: CALVTTKRGYANHTDKLIF. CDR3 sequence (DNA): TGTGCTCTTGTGACTACCAAGCGGGGATACGCCAATCACACCGATAAACTCATCTTT.

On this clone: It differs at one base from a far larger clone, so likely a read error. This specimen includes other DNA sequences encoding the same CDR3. This CDR3 reads CALGELPLGWHVDTDKLIF. The CDR3 DNA reads TGTGCTCTTGGGGAACTCCCCCTAGGATGGCACGTCGACACCGATAAACTCATCTTT. This chain connects TRDV1 to TRDJ1; D ambiguous. No J gene was available from TCRdb, and it was assigned here by a germline match of the DNA. The germline CDR1 and CDR2 sequences are TSWWSYY and QGS. This CDR3 contains 19 residues. Trimming cost V 0 bases and J 0 bases, with 20 bases left between them.

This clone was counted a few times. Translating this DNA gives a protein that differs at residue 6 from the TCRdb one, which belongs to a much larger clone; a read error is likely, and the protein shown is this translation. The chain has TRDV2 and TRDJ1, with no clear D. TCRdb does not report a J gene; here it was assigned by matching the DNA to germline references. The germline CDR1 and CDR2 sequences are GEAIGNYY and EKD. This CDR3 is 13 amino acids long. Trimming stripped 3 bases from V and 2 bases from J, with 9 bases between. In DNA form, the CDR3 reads TGTGCCTGTGACCGTCAGGGGACCGATAAACTCATCTTT. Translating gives CACDRQGTDKLIF.

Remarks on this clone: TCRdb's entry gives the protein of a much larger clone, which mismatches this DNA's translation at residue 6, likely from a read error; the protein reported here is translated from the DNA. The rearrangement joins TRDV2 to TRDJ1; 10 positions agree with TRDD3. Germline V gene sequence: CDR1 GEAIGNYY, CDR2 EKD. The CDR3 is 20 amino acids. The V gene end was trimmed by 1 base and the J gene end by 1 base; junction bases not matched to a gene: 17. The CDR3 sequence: CACDTASLTGGFRTTDKLIF. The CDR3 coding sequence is TGTGCCTGTGACACTGCCTCGCTTACTGGGGGATTCCGGACCACCGATAAACTCATCTTT.

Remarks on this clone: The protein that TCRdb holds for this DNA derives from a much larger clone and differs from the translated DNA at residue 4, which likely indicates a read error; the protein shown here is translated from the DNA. As DNA, the CDR3 is TGTGCCTGCGGTCCTCTTGTGACAAGGTACACCGATAAACTCATCTTT. It encodes CACGPLVTRYTDKLIF. The gene calls are TRDV3 and TRDJ1; no firm D call. CDR3 length: 16 residues. Germline V CDR1 and CDR2: TVYSNPD, GDNSRS (reference sequence). The V and J ends lost 4 bases and 0 bases respectively, with 21 bases between them. The full variable domain, with the rest looked up from reference TRDV3 and TRDJ1, is CDKVTQSSPDQTVASGSEVVLLCTYDTVYSNPDLFWYRIRPDYSFQFVFYGDNSRSEGADFTQGRFSVKHILTQKAFHLVISPVRTEDSATYYCACGPLVTRYTDKLIFGKGTRVTVEP.

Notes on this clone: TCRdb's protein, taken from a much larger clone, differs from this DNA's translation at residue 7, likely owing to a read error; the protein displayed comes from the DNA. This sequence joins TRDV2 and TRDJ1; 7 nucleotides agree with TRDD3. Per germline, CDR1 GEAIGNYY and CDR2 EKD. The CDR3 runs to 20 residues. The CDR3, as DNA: TGTGCCTGTGCCACCGTCGTCTTACTGGGGTCCCATCCCCACACCGATAAACTCATCTTT. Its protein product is CACATVVLLGSHPHTDKLIF.

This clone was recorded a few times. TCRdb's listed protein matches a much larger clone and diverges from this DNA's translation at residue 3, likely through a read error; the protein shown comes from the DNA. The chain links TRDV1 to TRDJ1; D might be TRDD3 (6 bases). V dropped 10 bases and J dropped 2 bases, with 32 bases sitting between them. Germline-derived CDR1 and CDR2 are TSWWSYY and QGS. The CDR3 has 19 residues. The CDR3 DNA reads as TGTGCTCATCAACTCGGCTGGGGACAACTTACAGGGGGTACCGATAAACTCATCTTT. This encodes CAHQLGWGQLTGGTDKLIF.

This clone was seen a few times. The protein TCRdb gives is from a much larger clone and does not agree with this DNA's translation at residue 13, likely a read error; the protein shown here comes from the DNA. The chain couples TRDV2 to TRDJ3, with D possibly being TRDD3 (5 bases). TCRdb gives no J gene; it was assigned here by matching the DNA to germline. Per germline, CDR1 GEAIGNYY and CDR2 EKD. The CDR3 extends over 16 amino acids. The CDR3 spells CACDTGDPWDTRRMFF. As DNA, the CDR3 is TGTGCCTGTGACACCGGGGACCCCTGGGACACCCGACGGATGTTTTTC.

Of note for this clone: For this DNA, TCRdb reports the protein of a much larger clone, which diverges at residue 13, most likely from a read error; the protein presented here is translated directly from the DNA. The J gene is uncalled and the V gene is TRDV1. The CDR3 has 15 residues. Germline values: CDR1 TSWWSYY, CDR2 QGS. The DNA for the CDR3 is TGTGCTCTTGGGCCCTCTTACCCTAGGGCCGATAAACACATCTTT. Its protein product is CALGPSYPRADKHIF.

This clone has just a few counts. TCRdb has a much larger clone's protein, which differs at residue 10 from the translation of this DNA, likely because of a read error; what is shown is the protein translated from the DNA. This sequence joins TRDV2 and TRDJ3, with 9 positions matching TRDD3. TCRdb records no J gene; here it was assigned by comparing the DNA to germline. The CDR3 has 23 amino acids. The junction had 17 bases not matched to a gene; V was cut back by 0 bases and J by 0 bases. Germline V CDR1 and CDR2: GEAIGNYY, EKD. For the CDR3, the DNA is TGTGCCTGTGACACCGGAGGCTGGGGGATGCCACGCCCGAGCTCCTGGGACACCCGACAGATGTTTTTC. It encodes CACDTGGWGMPRPSSWDTRQMFF.

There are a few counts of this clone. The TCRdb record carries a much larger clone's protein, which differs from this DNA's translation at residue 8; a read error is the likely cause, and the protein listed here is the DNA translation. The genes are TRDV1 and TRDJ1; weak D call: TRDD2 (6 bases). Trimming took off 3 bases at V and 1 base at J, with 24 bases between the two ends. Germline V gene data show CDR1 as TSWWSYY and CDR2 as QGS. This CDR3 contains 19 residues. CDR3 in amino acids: CALGDSLPYGGHPTDKLIF. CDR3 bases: TGTGCTCTTGGGGATTCCCTTCCCTACGGAGGACACCCCACCGATAAACTCATCTTT.

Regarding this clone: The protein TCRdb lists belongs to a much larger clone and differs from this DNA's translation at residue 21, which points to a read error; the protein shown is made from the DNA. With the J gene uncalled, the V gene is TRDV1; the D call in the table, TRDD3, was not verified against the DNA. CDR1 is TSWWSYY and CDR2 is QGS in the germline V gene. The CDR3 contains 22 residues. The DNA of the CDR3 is TGTGCTCTTGGGGATGAGGTTACTTCCTACCATACTGGGGGATCCCACACCGATAAACTCACCTTT. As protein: CALGDEVTSYHTGGSHTDKLTF.

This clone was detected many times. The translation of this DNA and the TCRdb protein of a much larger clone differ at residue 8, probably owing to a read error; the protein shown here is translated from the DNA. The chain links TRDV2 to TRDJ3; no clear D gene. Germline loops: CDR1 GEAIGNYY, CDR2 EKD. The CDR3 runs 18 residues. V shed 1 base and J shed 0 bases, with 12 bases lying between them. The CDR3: CACDTAGRSSWDTRQMFF. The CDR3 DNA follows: TGTGCCTGTGACACTGCAGGTCGGAGCTCCTGGGACACCCGACAGATGTTTTTC.

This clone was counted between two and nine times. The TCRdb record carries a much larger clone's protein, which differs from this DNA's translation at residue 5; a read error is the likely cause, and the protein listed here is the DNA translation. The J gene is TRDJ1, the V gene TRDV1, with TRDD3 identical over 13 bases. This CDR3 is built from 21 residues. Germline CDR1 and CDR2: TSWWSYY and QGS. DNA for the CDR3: TGTGCTCTTGGTGCTTCCTACGTGGTGTACTGGGGGATACGACCCACCGATAAACTCATATTT. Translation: CALGASYVVYWGIRPTDKLIF.

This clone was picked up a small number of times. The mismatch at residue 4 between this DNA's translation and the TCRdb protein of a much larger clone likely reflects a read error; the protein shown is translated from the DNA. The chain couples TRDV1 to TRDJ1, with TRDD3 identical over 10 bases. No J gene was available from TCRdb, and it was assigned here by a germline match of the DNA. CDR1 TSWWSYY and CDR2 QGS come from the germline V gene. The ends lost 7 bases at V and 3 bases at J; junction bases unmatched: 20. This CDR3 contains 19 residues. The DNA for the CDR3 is TGTGCTCTTGAGGGACAAATAGTCCTGGGGGATAGGAAATCCGATAAACTCATCTTT. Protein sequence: CALEGQIVLGDRKSDKLIF.

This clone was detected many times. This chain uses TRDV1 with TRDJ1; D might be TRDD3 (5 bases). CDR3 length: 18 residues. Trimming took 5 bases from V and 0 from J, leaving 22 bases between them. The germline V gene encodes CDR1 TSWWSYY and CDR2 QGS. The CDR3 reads CALGLLYEPVSNTDKLIF. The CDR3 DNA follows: TGTGCTCTTGGGTTACTATACGAGCCCGTGTCCAACACCGATAAACTCATCTTT.